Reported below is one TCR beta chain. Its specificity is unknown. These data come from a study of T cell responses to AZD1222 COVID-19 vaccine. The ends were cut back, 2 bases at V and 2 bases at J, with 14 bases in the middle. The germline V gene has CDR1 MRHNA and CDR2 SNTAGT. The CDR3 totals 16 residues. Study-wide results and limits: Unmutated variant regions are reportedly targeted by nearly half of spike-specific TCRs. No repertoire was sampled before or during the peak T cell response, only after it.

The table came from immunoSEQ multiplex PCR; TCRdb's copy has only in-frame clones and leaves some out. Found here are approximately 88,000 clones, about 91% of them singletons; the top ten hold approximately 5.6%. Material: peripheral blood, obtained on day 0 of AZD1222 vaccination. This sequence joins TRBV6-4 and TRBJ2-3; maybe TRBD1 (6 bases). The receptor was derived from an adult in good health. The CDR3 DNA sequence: TGTGCCAGCAGTGACCTGGGGGCCGACACCACAGATACGCAGTATTTT. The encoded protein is CASSDLGADTTDTQYF.